The 11 T cell receptor beta chains in this list originate from one sample, sequenced in a study of CD8+ T cells in alopecia areata (dated by TCRdb to between 2017 and 2018). The meaning of the sample's time point label: roughly 24 weeks on oral tofacitinib. Per the publication, the treatment or condition label means: oral pan-JAK inhibitor, 5-10 mg twice daily. Library preparation used the immunoSEQ multiplex PCR assay. To provide template for TCR sequencing, every sample had RNA extracted and reverse transcribed into cDNA. Not all clones reach the TCRdb copy of this immuneACCESS table, which keeps in-frame sequences only. Checked studies attribute under half of the gap to unresolved V genes and leave the rest unexplained. The sample includes under 350,000 clones, with about 62% observed a single time. The ten largest clones capture less than 2% of the sample. Sequenced here: CD4+ T cells sorted from blood, sampled at week 24, from a patient treated with tofacitinib. The receptors come from a human donor with alopecia areata.

As regards this clone: The junction shows a germline mismatch at one end, possibly a read error. The chain recombines TRBV30 with TRBJ2-5, with D maybe TRBD2 (6 bases). The CDR3 runs 10 residues. Germline CDR1 and CDR2: GTSNPN and SVGIG (reference sequence). The chain's CDR3 is CACNPGLRHF. CDR3 bases: TGTGCCTGTAATCCGGGACTCCGGCACTTC.

V gene TRBV29-1 combines with J gene TRBJ2-7; TRBD2 matches at 8 bases. This CDR3 spans 13 amino acids. V shed 5 bases, J shed 2 bases, and the junction held 5 bases outside the gene matches. Per the germline V gene, CDR1 is SQVTM and CDR2 is ANQGSEA. This chain's CDR3 is CSVFWRGAYEQYF. The CDR3 DNA sequence: TGCAGCGTTTTTTGGCGGGGGGCCTACGAGCAGTACTTC.

This chain joins TRBV27 and TRBJ2-5; D gene ambiguous. The CDR3 loop spans 12 amino acids. Trimming shortened V by 6 bases and J by 5 bases, and 10 bases separated the two germline ends. Germline values: CDR1 MNHEY, CDR2 SMNVEV (reference sequence). The CDR3 sequence: CASRGLGETQYF. CDR3 nucleotide sequence: TGTGCCAGCAGAGGCCTTGGGGAGACCCAGTACTTC.

The chain employs TRBV28 and TRBJ2-7; 12 bases are shared with TRBD2. In germline, CDR1 is MDHEN, CDR2 SYDVKM. J was trimmed by 5 bases and V by 3 bases; bases with no gene match: 5. This CDR3 has 15 amino acids. The CDR3 sequence: CASSLTRTSGDEQYF. The CDR3 DNA follows: TGTGCCAGCAGTTTGACCCGGACTAGCGGGGACGAGCAGTACTTC.

Only one count was recorded for this clone. This chain joins TRBV30 and TRBJ2-3; 9 bases agree with TRBD2. After removal of 4 bases from V and 3 bases from J, the junction contained 11 bases not matched to a gene. The germline V gene has CDR1 GTSNPN and CDR2 SVGIG (reference sequence). There are 16 residues in the CDR3. CDR3: CAWKKGGGANTDTQYF. The CDR3 DNA reads as TGTGCCTGGAAGAAGGGCGGGGGGGCCAATACAGATACGCAGTATTTT. Full variable domain (missing parts from reference TRBV30 and TRBJ2-3): SQTIHQWPATLVQPVGSPLSLECTVEGTSNPNLYWYRQAAGRGLQLLFYSVGIGQISSEVPQNLSASRPQDRQFILSSKKLLLSDSGFYLCAWKKGGGANTDTQYFGPGTRLTVL.

This clone was picked up a small number of times. The gene calls are TRBV13 and TRBJ2-5; no firm D call. Deletions cut 4 bases from V and 4 bases from J, with 16 bases between. The CDR3 totals 15 residues. Germline V gives CDR1 PRHDT, CDR2 FYEKMQ (reference sequence). Here the CDR3 DNA reads TGTGCCAGCAGCTCCTCCACCGGCCATCCAGAGACCCAGTACTTC. It is translated as CASSSSTGHPETQYF.

The chain has TRBV29-1 and TRBJ1-4; the D is unclear. Germline V CDR1 and CDR2: SQVTM, ANQGSEA. The length of the CDR3 is 12 residues. Trimming took off 6 bases at V and 7 bases at J, with 12 bases between the two ends. DNA of the CDR3: TGCAGCGTATTGGGCTTACCTGAAAAACTGTTTTTT. Encoded protein: CSVLGLPEKLFF.

The CDR3 bases are TGCGCCAGCAGCCAAGTTGGGGGGTACGAGCAGTACTTC. This encodes CASSQVGGYEQYF. The V gene is TRBV4-3, the J gene TRBJ2-7, with a possible D match to TRBD2 (6 bases). The CDR3 spans 13 residues. CDR1 LGHNA and CDR2 YSLEER come from the germline V gene. The ends were cut back, 1 base at V and 4 bases at J, with 8 bases in the middle.

This clone appeared a few times. The chain uses TRBV9 and TRBJ1-1, with 8 bases that match TRBD1. The trim removed 4 bases at V and 7 bases at J, leaving 6 bases unmatched. CDR1 is SGDLS, CDR2 YYNGEE, per germline. The CDR3 covers 13 residues. The CDR3 nucleotides are TGTGCCAGCAGCCCGGACAGGGCGGGTGAAGCTTTCTTT. This translates into CASSPDRAGEAFF.

This clone was counted only a few times. The rearrangement links TRBV29-1 to TRBJ1-2, with D maybe TRBD1 (5 bases). Germline lookup yields CDR1 SQVTM and CDR2 ANQGSEA. Trimming left V 7 bases short and J 6 bases short, with 21 bases between. The CDR3 has 14 residues. CDR3 protein: CSATIPGTGDGYTF. For the CDR3, the DNA is TGCAGCGCTACCATCCCCGGGACGGGTGATGGCTACACCTTC. Supplemented by reference TRBV29-1 and TRBJ1-2, the full variable domain reads SAVISQKPSRDICQRGTSLTIQCQVDSQVTMMFWYRQQPGQSLTLIATANQGSEATYESGFVIDKFPISRPNLTFSTLTVSNMSPEDSSIYLCSATIPGTGDGYTFGSGTRLTVV.

V is TRBV4-2 and J is TRBJ2-1; 10 nucleotides match TRBD1. The junction had 9 bases not matched to a gene; V was cut back by 1 base and J by 9 bases. Germline V gene sequence: CDR1 LGHNA, CDR2 YNFKEQ. The CDR3 runs to 16 residues. The DNA for the CDR3 is TGTGCCAGCAGCCAAGCCCCGACAGGGGGCCGCGGTGAGCAGTTCTTC. This sequence encodes CASSQAPTGGRGEQFF.